These 4 T cell receptor beta chains were sequenced from one sample in a study of T cells in Graves' hyperthyroidism and ophthalmopathy. RNA transcripts yielded amplified TCR beta CDR3 regions. The HTBI set primed first-round TCR CDR3 RT-PCR. Each CDR3 protein is one row after TCRdb ran MiXCR on the multiplex PCR reads. The data show hundreds of thousands of distinct CDR3 sequences, approximately 14% seen once. The specimen was blood. These TCRs come from a woman aged 45-65 years with Graves' ophthalmopathy.

The V call is TRBV27, the J call TRBJ2-5; 8 bases map to TRBD2. The CDR3 has 14 amino acids. V shed 0 bases and J 4 bases; nucleotides not matched to a gene: 1. Germline-derived CDR1 and CDR2 are MNHEY and SMNVEV (reference sequence). In DNA form, the CDR3 reads TGTGCCAGCAGTTTATCGCTAGCGGGAGAGACCCAGTACTTC. Amino acid sequence: CASSLSLAGETQYF.

This clonotype was found many times. This rearrangement joins TRBV20-1 to TRBJ2-1; D gene unclear. Germline V lookup: CDR1 DFQATT, CDR2 SNEGSKA (reference sequence). Trimming removed 3 bases from V and 5 bases from J, with 5 bases in between. This CDR3 has 11 amino acids. CDR3 sequence reads: CSARDDNEQFF. The CDR3 DNA follows: TGCAGTGCTAGGGACGACAATGAGCAGTTCTTC.

The rearrangement uses TRBV6-1 and TRBJ2-5, with D perhaps given as TRBD1 or TRBD2 (6 bases each). Germline CDR1 reads MNHNS; CDR2 reads SASEGT. The CDR3 consists of 13 residues. Between the trimmed V and J ends, which lost 8 bases and 11 bases, there was a span of 21 bases. The CDR3 region is CASFPPGAEVQYF. As DNA, the CDR3 is TGTGCCAGCTTCCCCCCGGGGGCGGAGGTTCAGTACTTC.

This clonotype was seen a handful of times. V usage is TRBV28 and J usage is TRBJ2-3, with 12 bases lining up with TRBD1. Germline CDR1 reads MDHEN; CDR2 reads SYDVKM. Unmatched junction bases numbered 6, after V lost 5 bases and J lost 6 bases. This CDR3 region has 15 residues. CDR3 loop: CASSRGQGARDTQYF. In nucleotides, the CDR3 is TGTGCCAGCAGTCGGGGACAGGGGGCGAGGGATACGCAGTATTTT.